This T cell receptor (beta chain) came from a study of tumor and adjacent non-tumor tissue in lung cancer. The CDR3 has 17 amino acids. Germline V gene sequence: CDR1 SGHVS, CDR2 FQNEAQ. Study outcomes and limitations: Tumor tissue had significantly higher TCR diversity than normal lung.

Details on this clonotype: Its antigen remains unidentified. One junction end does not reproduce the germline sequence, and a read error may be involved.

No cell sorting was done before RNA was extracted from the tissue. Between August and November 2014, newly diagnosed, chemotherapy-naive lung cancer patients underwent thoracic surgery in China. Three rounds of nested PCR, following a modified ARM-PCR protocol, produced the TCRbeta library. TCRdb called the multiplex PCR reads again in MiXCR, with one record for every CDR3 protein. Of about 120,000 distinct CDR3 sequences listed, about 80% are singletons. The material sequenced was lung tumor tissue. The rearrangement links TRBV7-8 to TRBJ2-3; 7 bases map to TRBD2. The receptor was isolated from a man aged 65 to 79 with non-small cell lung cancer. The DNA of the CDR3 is TGTACCAGCAGCCTTAGGTGGGCGGGGGAGGTGACAGATACGCAGTATTTT. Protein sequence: CTSSLRWAGEVTDTQYF.